This T cell receptor (beta chain) is drawn from a study of radiotherapy plus CTLA-4 blockade in lung cancer. In the study overall: Objective responses were documented in around 20% of patients, with disease control in 31%.

This clone has only one observation. V was shortened by 0 bases and J by 0 bases, with 11 bases between the two germline ends. Per the germline V gene, CDR1 is SGHDN and CDR2 is FVKESK. The CDR3 length is 17 residues. Profiled with immunoSEQ multiplex PCR; TCRdb holds only in-frame clones, not every one. The sample has some 50,000 clones, roughly 80% seen once; the top ten hold 3% to 4%. The sample here was peripheral blood, taken from a patient treated with radiotherapy plus ipilimumab. V gene TRBV14 combines with J gene TRBJ2-2; tentative D call: TRBD1 (6 bases). The TCR comes from a human donor with non-small cell lung cancer who had a partial response to radiotherapy plus ipilimumab. In DNA, the CDR3 is TGTGCCAGCAGCCAAGAAAAGTCAGGGGCGAACACCGGGGAGCTGTTTTTT. This encodes CASSQEKSGANTGELFF.